This record looks at one TCR beta chain sequence and its context. Its cognate antigen is unknown. The data were taken from a study of lymphopenia after photon versus proton radiotherapy. Study-level results: Proton therapy kept repertoires fairly stable, unlike photons, which gained effector/memory cells. Oligoclonal CD8+ Temra expansion after nadir drove photon patients' diversity drop.

Trimming pared 5 bases from V and 4 bases from J, leaving 20 bases between. Germline assignment: CDR1 SGHDN and CDR2 FVKESK. The CDR3 is made up of 16 amino acids. Data came from immunoSEQ multiplex PCR; TCRdb stores just in-frame clones and leaves some out. The sample has 28,000 or so clones, more than 70% seen once. This chain uses TRBV14 with TRBJ1-1, with TRBD1 as a possible D gene (5 bases). The source is a man aged 25-40 years with gastric cancer. The input for sequencing was peripheral blood, taken from a patient treated with photon-based radiotherapy. Written as DNA, the CDR3 is TGTGCCAGCAGCACATCGGGGGTTGCCTTTGGCACTGAAGCTTTCTTT. Its translation is CASSTSGVAFGTEAFF. The full variable domain, in which reference TRBV14 and TRBJ1-1 provide the parts outside the CDR3, is EAGVTQFPSHSVIEKGQTVTLRCDPISGHDNLYWYRRVMGKEIKFLLHFVKESKQDESGMPNNRFLAERTGGTYSTLKVQPAELEDSGVYFCASSTSGVAFGTEAFFGQGTRLTVV.